One sample yielded the 23 T cell receptor beta chains listed below, sequenced in a study of cytomegalovirus exposure and HLA in healthy donors. 13 Jbeta primers and 60 Vbeta primers were used for the PCR. Clones were sequenced by immunoSEQ multiplex PCR, and TCRdb holds only the in-frame ones, with some missing. The repertoire has around 100,000 clones, 65% to 85% of them found once; the top ten carry 15% to 20%. The source material was PBMCs. These receptor sequences come from a woman in her sixties in good health and CMV-seropositive.

V and J are TRBV19 and TRBJ2-3, with 9 bases matching TRBD2. CDR3 size: 18 residues. V dropped 6 bases and J dropped 2; count of bases not matched to a gene: 15. The germline gives CDR1 LNHDA, CDR2 SQIVND (reference sequence). The CDR3 bases are TGTGCCAGTAGCAACAGCGGGATGGCTAGCGGGAACACAGATACGCAGTATTTT. Protein sequence: CASSNSGMASGNTDTQYF.

V is TRBV28 and J is TRBJ2-7; 9 bases agree with TRBD1. Germline V gives CDR1 MDHEN, CDR2 SYDVKM. V lost 1 base, J lost 2 bases, and 9 bases stayed unmatched. The CDR3 is 17 amino acids. The CDR3 nucleotides are TGTGCCAGCAGTTTATCTCCCCCGGGACAGGGCCCCTACGAGCAGTACTTC. Translated: CASSLSPPGQGPYEQYF.

This chain joins TRBV18 and TRBJ2-6; no reliable D call. This CDR3 is 15 amino acids long. Between the trimmed V and J ends, which lost 3 bases and 0 bases, there was a span of 6 bases. Germline CDR1 KGHSH, CDR2 LQKENI. In DNA form, the CDR3 reads TGTGCCAGCTCACCTTCCCGCTCTGGGGCCAACGTCCTGACTTTC. This encodes CASSPSRSGANVLTF.

The chain joins TRBV5-6 to TRBJ2-4; 14 bases agree with TRBD2. This CDR3 is built from 17 residues. The J segment lost 6 bases and the V segment lost 5 bases, leaving 10 bases of the junction unmatched. The germline CDR1 and CDR2 sequences are SGHDT and YYEEEE. CDR3 region: CASSQGLAGERGNIQYF. CDR3 in DNA: TGTGCCAGCAGTCAGGGACTAGCGGGAGAGCGTGGAAACATTCAGTACTTC.

This clone was seen just once. The chain uses TRBV4-1 and TRBJ2-5; 8 nucleotides agree with TRBD2. The CDR3 has 14 residues. Germline-derived CDR1 and CDR2 are MGHRA and YSYEKL. Trimming at V came to 4 bases and at J to 7 bases, leaving 8 bases not matched to a gene. CDR3 in DNA: TGCGCCAGCAGCCCTGTCGGGGGGGAAGGGACCCAGTACTTC. This encodes CASSPVGGEGTQYF.

The chain is built from TRBV29-1 and TRBJ1-2; D uncertain. Germline CDR1 and CDR2: SQVTM and ANQGSEA. The CDR3 consists of 13 residues. V was clipped by 4 bases and J by 0 bases, with 9 bases between them. CDR3 amino acids: CSVVKNSNYGYTF. In nucleotides, the CDR3 is TGCAGCGTTGTAAAAAATTCTAACTATGGCTACACCTTC.

The table lists this clone with a count of one. This chain joins TRBV14 and TRBJ2-7; 11 bases fit TRBD1. This CDR3 is 15 amino acids long. Germline CDR1 and CDR2: SGHDN and FVKESK. The V segment lost 1 base and the J segment 7 bases; nucleotides outside the gene matches: 6. The chain's CDR3 is CASSQVTGQGVEQYF. The CDR3 bases are TGTGCCAGCAGCCAAGTAACGGGACAGGGGGTTGAGCAGTACTTC.

The chain recombines TRBV11-2 with TRBJ2-7; 8 bases fit TRBD2. The ends lost 5 bases at V and 3 bases at J; junction bases unmatched: 9. Germline assignment: CDR1 SGHAT and CDR2 FQNNGV. CDR3 size: 15 residues. The CDR3 DNA reads as TGTGCCAGCAGCCCGAAGATAGCGGGGATCTACGAGCAGTACTTC. Protein: CASSPKIAGIYEQYF.

The gene calls are TRBV5-4 and TRBJ2-3, with D possibly TRBD1 on 6 matching bases. Germline V CDR1 and CDR2: SGHNT, YYREEE (reference sequence). This CDR3 has 15 amino acids. Between the trimmed V and J ends, which lost 3 bases and 2 bases, there was a span of 13 bases. The CDR3 coding sequence is TGTGCCAGCAGCTCCCCGACAGGATACACAGATACGCAGTATTTT. As protein: CASSSPTGYTDTQYF.

The V gene is TRBV29-1, the J gene TRBJ1-1; a possible D gene is TRBD1 (5 bases). The CDR3 contains 14 residues. Germline V gives CDR1 SQVTM, CDR2 ANQGSEA. Deletions cut 3 bases from V and 0 bases from J, with 11 bases between. In DNA form, the CDR3 reads TGCAGCGTTGACTGGGGGGGTGTGAACACTGAAGCTTTCTTT. It encodes CSVDWGGVNTEAFF.

In nucleotides, the CDR3 is TGTGCCAGCAGCTGGACTAGCGTACCCTACGAGCAGTACTTC. Translating it yields CASSWTSVPYEQYF. The J gene is TRBJ2-7, the V gene TRBV7-9, with 9 bases identical to TRBD2. The V gene end was trimmed by 4 bases and the J gene end by 2 bases; junction bases not matched to a gene: 3. Germline CDR1 reads SEHNR; CDR2 reads FQNEAQ (reference sequence). CDR3 length: 14 residues.

The chain combines TRBV10-1 with TRBJ1-1; D is ambiguous. CDR1 and CDR2 from the germline V gene are WNHNN and SYGVQD (reference sequence). Trimming took 6 bases from V and 4 from J, leaving 9 bases between them. The CDR3 has 12 residues. The DNA for the CDR3 is TGCGCCAGCAGCGATACAGCCACTGAAGCTTTCTTT. It yields the protein CASSDTATEAFF.

The V gene is TRBV28, the J gene TRBJ2-2, with D unclear. In germline, CDR1 is MDHEN, CDR2 SYDVKM. This CDR3 has 14 residues. V was shortened by 3 bases and J by 4 bases, with 9 bases between the two germline ends. The DNA of the CDR3 is TGTGCCAGCAGTTTTACTGGTTTCACCGGGGAGCTGTTTTTT. Its protein product is CASSFTGFTGELFF. The full variable domain, with the rest looked up from reference TRBV28 and TRBJ2-2, is DVKVTQSSRYLVKRTGEKVFLECVQDMDHENMFWYRQDPGLGLRLIYFSYDVKMKEKGDIPEGYSVSREKKERFSLILESASTNQTSMYLCASSFTGFTGELFFGEGSRLTVL.

The genes are TRBV4-2 and TRBJ2-5; D might be TRBD2 (6 bases). Trimming shortened V by 5 bases and J by 2 bases, and 12 bases separated the two germline ends. Germline V gene lookup returns CDR1 LGHNA and CDR2 YNFKEQ. This CDR3 contains 14 residues. The CDR3 region has the DNA TGTGCCAGCAGCGCGGGGAGCGTTCAAGAGACCCAGTACTTC. Encoded protein: CASSAGSVQETQYF.

The chain's CDR3 is CAWSRIETQYF. The DNA of the CDR3 is TGTGCCTGGAGCCGTATAGAGACCCAGTACTTC. V usage is TRBV30 and J usage is TRBJ2-5; D is uncertain. V lost 3 bases and J 4 bases, leaving 6 bases between the germline ends. CDR1 and CDR2 (germline): GTSNPN, SVGIG (reference sequence). The CDR3 covers 11 residues.

J is TRBJ2-1 and V is TRBV18; 12 bases are a match to TRBD1. The CDR3 runs 15 residues. From germline, CDR1 is KGHSH and CDR2 LQKENI. V was pared by 2 bases and J by 7 bases, with 3 bases of the junction left unmatched. This chain's CDR3 is CASSPWDRGLNEQFF. The CDR3 DNA reads TGTGCCAGCTCACCATGGGACAGGGGGCTGAATGAGCAGTTCTTC.

The chain has TRBV5-4 and TRBJ1-1; D is possibly TRBD1 (5 bases). The CDR3 is 13 residues long. V was trimmed by 4 bases and J by 11 bases, leaving 18 bases between them. Germline V lookup: CDR1 SGHNT, CDR2 YYREEE (reference sequence). The CDR3 DNA follows: TGTGCCAGCAGCCCTTGGGGGACTGTGGGGGCTTTCTTT. This sequence encodes CASSPWGTVGAFF.

In the case of this clone: The junction and the germline gene differ at one end; a read error may be behind it. The J gene is TRBJ1-2, the V gene TRBV2; 8 positions agree with TRBD1. Per germline, CDR1 SNHLY and CDR2 FYNNEI. CDR3 size: 13 residues. The CDR3 DNA sequence: TGTGCCAGCAGACCCGGGACAGGCTATGGCTACCCCTTC. Translating gives CASRPGTGYGYPF.

The chain couples TRBV18 to TRBJ2-7; 10 bases are shared with TRBD1. This CDR3 region has 14 residues. Trimming took 3 bases from V and 3 from J; bases not matched to a gene: 2. CDR1 is KGHSH and CDR2 is LQKENI in the germline V gene. In nucleotides, the CDR3 is TGTGCCAGCTCACCTCGGGACAGGGGCTACGAGCAGTACTTC. Its protein is CASSPRDRGYEQYF.

This clone has only a few counts. The chain recombines TRBV5-1 with TRBJ1-1; TRBD1 matches at 8 bases. Trimming removed 5 bases from V and 4 bases from J; junction bases left unmatched: 4. Germline-derived CDR1 and CDR2 are SGHRS and YFSETQ. The CDR3 is made up of 13 amino acids. CDR3 DNA sequence: TGCGCCAGCAGAAATACAGGGGGCACTGAAGCTTTCTTT. Its translation: CASRNTGGTEAFF.

This clone was counted once. The J gene is TRBJ1-1, the V gene TRBV11-2; TRBD1 might be the D (5 bases). The CDR3 is 15 residues long. Germline V gene data show CDR1 as SGHAT and CDR2 as FQNNGV. V was clipped by 5 bases and J by 7 bases, with 20 bases between them. DNA of the CDR3: TGTGCCAGCAGCCGACCGCGGGACGGGTTTAATGAAGCTTTCTTT. Its protein is CASSRPRDGFNEAFF.

The chain's CDR3 is CSVEGGDGEKLFF. The CDR3 bases are TGCAGCGTAGAGGGCGGGGACGGGGAAAAACTGTTTTTT. The V gene is TRBV29-1, the J gene TRBJ1-4; a weak D match, TRBD1 (5 bases). Trimming took 6 bases from V and 8 from J, leaving 16 bases between them. Per germline, CDR1 SQVTM and CDR2 ANQGSEA. The CDR3 spans 13 residues.

J is TRBJ2-5 and V is TRBV13; 9 positions match TRBD2. This CDR3 has 14 residues. V lost 8 bases to trimming and J lost 5 bases; unmatched junction nucleotides: 9. The germline V gene encodes CDR1 PRHDT and CDR2 FYEKMQ (reference sequence). The CDR3 is CASRKLAGVETQYF. DNA for the CDR3: TGTGCCAGCCGAAAATTAGCGGGAGTTGAGACCCAGTACTTC.